The 29 T cell receptor beta chains reported below all come from one sample, sequenced in a study of T cells after yellow fever vaccination (dated by TCRdb to between 2018 and 2020). The treatment or condition tag for this specimen amounts to: live attenuated yellow fever vaccine strain. Receptor amplification or capture employed 5' RACE. The sample was run on an Illumina HiSeq 2500. TCRdb reworked the public reads: Q25 trimming with fastp, MiXCR clone assembly, productive beta chains retained. Entries are consolidated by CDR3 protein sequence, retaining the most common genes and DNA. This sample gives hundreds of thousands of distinct CDR3 sequences in total; about 19% of them show up just once. The ten top clones hold roughly an eighth of the sample. Sequencing was performed on PBMCs, taken 15 days after the yellow fever booster vaccination. The source is a man in his thirties or forties who received the YFV17D yellow fever vaccine.

The sample holds a few counts of this clonotype. V and J are TRBV4-3 and TRBJ2-1, with 8 bases that match TRBD2. J was trimmed by 7 bases and V by 0 bases; bases with no gene match: 14. This CDR3 contains 18 residues. Germline V gene sequence: CDR1 LGHNA, CDR2 YSLEER. The chain's CDR3 is CASSQDLAGPQRENEQFF. Written as DNA, the CDR3 is TGCGCCAGCAGCCAAGATTTAGCGGGACCGCAAAGGGAGAATGAGCAGTTCTTC.

This clonotype was seen a few times. V usage is TRBV3-1 and J usage is TRBJ2-6; no reliable D call. V lost 7 bases and J 2 bases, leaving 9 bases between the germline ends. The CDR3 totals 14 residues. CDR1 is LGHDT, CDR2 YNNKEL, per germline (reference sequence). The CDR3 DNA reads TGTGCCAGCACCACGGACCCTGGGGCCAACGTCCTGACTTTC. It is translated as CASTTDPGANVLTF.

The V gene is TRBV5-1, the J gene TRBJ1-2; no firm D call. The CDR3 sequence is 15 residues long. V lost 0 bases, J lost 3 bases, and 12 bases lay in between. Germline V lookup: CDR1 SGHRS, CDR2 YFSETQ. The CDR3 loop reads CASSLAPDPHYGYTF. CDR3 in DNA: TGCGCCAGCAGCTTGGCCCCGGACCCCCACTATGGCTACACCTTC.

This chain uses TRBV6-5 with TRBJ1-3, with 8 bases lining up with TRBD1. This CDR3 has 15 amino acids. Germline lookup yields CDR1 MNHEY and CDR2 SVGAGI. The V and J ends lost 2 bases and 6 bases, in that order; junction bases with no gene match: 6. CDR3 region: CASSYGDRGVNTIYF. CDR3 nucleotide sequence: TGTGCCAGCAGTTACGGAGACAGGGGAGTAAACACCATATATTTT.

The chain combines TRBV5-1 with TRBJ1-4, with D uncertain. The germline V and J ends were trimmed by 0 bases and 4 bases, with 13 bases remaining between them. Per the germline V gene, CDR1 is SGHRS and CDR2 is YFSETQ. The CDR3 sequence is 16 residues long. CDR3 loop: CASSLAPPGINEKLFF. The DNA of the CDR3 is TGCGCCAGCAGCTTGGCCCCCCCGGGGATTAATGAAAAACTGTTTTTT.

This clonotype was counted between two and nine times. The V gene is TRBV5-1, the J gene TRBJ2-5; 11 bases map to TRBD1. Trimming cost V 4 bases and J 6 bases; bases outside gene matches: 8. The germline CDR1 and CDR2 sequences are SGHRS and YFSETQ. CDR3 size: 15 residues. In DNA, the CDR3 is TGCGCCAGCAGCGAACCGGGACAGGGGGAGAAGACCCAGTACTTC. Amino acids: CASSEPGQGEKTQYF.

A note on this clonotype: Its ends do not fully match the called genes, so a read error is possible. The chain recombines TRBV18 with TRBJ2-2; D is perhaps TRBD2 (5 bases). The CDR3 runs 14 residues. The germline V gene has CDR1 KGHSH and CDR2 LQKENI. In DNA form, the CDR3 reads TGTGCCAGCTCAGAGATAGCGAACGCCGGGGAGCTGTTTTTT. Protein sequence: CASSEIANAGELFF.

The V call is TRBV7-2, the J call TRBJ2-3, with 10 positions matching TRBD1. The germline CDR1 and CDR2 sequences are SGHTA and FQGNSA. V was clipped by 6 bases and J by 2 bases; unmatched bases: 5. There are 15 residues in the CDR3. CDR3 in amino acids: CASSGGQGYTDTQYF. The CDR3 coding sequence is TGTGCCAGCAGTGGGGGACAGGGGTACACAGATACGCAGTATTTT.

This clonotype was seen a handful of times. The CDR3 loop is CASSQGSGNNEQFF. Written as DNA, the CDR3 is TGTGCCAGCAGTCAGGGTAGCGGGAACAATGAGCAGTTCTTC. The chain carries TRBV7-3 and TRBJ2-1; 8 positions agree with TRBD2. CDR1 and CDR2 from the germline V gene are SGHTA and FQGTGA. The CDR3 covers 14 residues. Trimming at V came to 6 bases and at J to 5 bases, leaving 6 bases not matched to a gene.

The sample holds a few counts of this clonotype. This chain uses TRBV7-2 with TRBJ2-7; D is undetermined. Germline V gene lookup returns CDR1 SGHTA and CDR2 FQGNSA. The CDR3 is 13 residues long. Trimming took 5 bases from V and 7 from J, leaving 15 bases between them. CDR3 coding DNA: TGTGCCAGCAGCCCCAATCTGCTCCGTGAGCAGTACTTC. Translated: CASSPNLLREQYF.

This clonotype was counted only a few times. The V and J genes are TRBV14 and TRBJ2-7; D is unresolved. With 1 base removed from V and 7 bases from J, the gap between germline ends came to 5 bases. The CDR3 is 11 residues long. Germline CDR1 and CDR2: SGHDN and FVKESK. The CDR3 loop reads CASSQAEEQYF. CDR3 nucleotide sequence: TGTGCCAGCAGCCAAGCTGAAGAGCAGTACTTC.

The table lists this clonotype with a few counts. The chain uses TRBV18 and TRBJ2-1; tentative D call: TRBD1 (5 bases). The length of the CDR3 is 16 residues. The germline V and J ends were trimmed by 5 bases and 1 base, with 15 bases remaining between them. CDR1 is KGHSH and CDR2 is LQKENI in the germline V gene. The CDR3 region has the DNA TGTGCCAGCTCATCCTCCCCGCCAGGGTCCTACAATGAGCAGTTCTTC. Protein sequence: CASSSSPPGSYNEQFF.

The genes are TRBV7-8 and TRBJ2-7, with TRBD1 as a possible D gene (5 bases). The CDR3 is made up of 16 amino acids. Trimming removed 2 bases at V and 3 bases at J, with 17 bases between. Per the germline V gene, CDR1 is SGHVS and CDR2 is FQNEAQ. Here the CDR3 reads CASSLKGRIRGYEQYF. The CDR3 DNA is TGTGCCAGCAGCTTAAAGGGGCGGATACGCGGCTACGAGCAGTACTTC.

This clonotype was detected only a few times. V is TRBV7-2 and J is TRBJ2-3, with D uncertain. CDR1 and CDR2 (germline): SGHTA, FQGNSA. V lost 0 bases and J 2 bases, leaving 9 bases between the germline ends. The CDR3 is 15 residues long. CDR3 bases: TGTGCCAGCAGCTTAGCGGGATTACACACAGATACGCAGTATTTT. It codes for CASSLAGLHTDTQYF.

There are a few counts of this clonotype. The genes are TRBV7-2 and TRBJ2-3; TRBD2 matches 10 bases. This CDR3 spans 12 amino acids. The germline CDR1 and CDR2 sequences are SGHTA and FQGNSA. CDR3 amino acids: CGTSGGTDTQYF. The DNA for the CDR3 is TGTGGGACTAGCGGTGGCACAGATACGCAGTATTTT.

This clonotype appeared a few times. DNA for the CDR3: TGTGCCATCAGTGTTGGAGGGGGTCCGTCAAGCACTGAAGCTTTCTTT. Translation: CAISVGGGPSSTEAFF. This chain connects TRBV10-3 to TRBJ1-1; weak D call: TRBD1 (6 bases). Germline loops: CDR1 ENHRY, CDR2 SYGVKD. The CDR3 extends over 16 amino acids. V was pared by 4 bases and J by 4 bases, with 19 bases between.

Many counts were recorded for this clonotype. The chain employs TRBV24-1 and TRBJ2-5; 11 nucleotides match TRBD2. The CDR3 extends over 13 amino acids. The trim removed 10 bases at V and 2 bases at J, leaving 2 bases unmatched. Germline lookup yields CDR1 KGHDR and CDR2 SFDVKD. CDR3 sequence: CATGLAAQETQYF. CDR3 bases: TGTGCCACGGGACTAGCGGCACAAGAGACCCAGTACTTC.

This clonotype was counted a single time. V and J are TRBV24-1 and TRBJ2-3; perhaps D is TRBD1 or TRBD2 (5 bases each). Trimming removed 5 bases at V and 4 bases at J, with 15 bases between. The V gene's germline CDR1 is KGHDR and CDR2 SFDVKD. CDR3 length equals 15 residues. The CDR3 region has the DNA TGTGCCACCAGTGTCCCGGGACGGGGATCAGATACGCAGTATTTT. Translating it yields CATSVPGRGSDTQYF.

The genes are TRBV4-2 and TRBJ2-7; 11 bases are shared with TRBD2. Losses at the gene ends were 0 bases for V and 3 bases for J; bases not matched to a gene: 4. Germline V gene sequence: CDR1 LGHNA, CDR2 YNFKEQ. The CDR3 has 16 residues. In nucleotides, the CDR3 is TGTGCCAGCAGCCAAGAGCTAGCGGGAGGAATCTACGAGCAGTACTTC. The encoded protein is CASSQELAGGIYEQYF.

V and J are TRBV10-2 and TRBJ1-2; 10 positions agree with TRBD1. The length of the CDR3 is 15 residues. Trimming took 3 bases from V and 5 from J; bases not matched to a gene: 6. CDR1 is WSHSY, CDR2 SAAADI, per germline. The CDR3 coding sequence is TGCGCCAGCAGTGATCCCGGGACAGGGGTGTATGGCTACACCTTC. Its protein is CASSDPGTGVYGYTF.

In its sample, this clonotype was seen once. The V gene is TRBV27, the J gene TRBJ2-7; 7 positions agree with TRBD1. Germline V gives CDR1 MNHEY, CDR2 SMNVEV (reference sequence). J gave up 2 bases and V 0 bases, and 4 bases lay outside the gene matches. This CDR3 has 15 amino acids. CDR3 DNA: TGTGCCAGCAGTTTATCGCTGGGGACAGCCTACGAGCAGTACTTC. It is translated as CASSLSLGTAYEQYF.

This clonotype was observed a few times. This rearrangement joins TRBV7-6 to TRBJ2-7; a weak D match, TRBD1 (5 bases). V gave up 1 base and J gave up 4 bases, with 14 bases separating them. The CDR3 has 15 residues. Germline V gene data show CDR1 as SGHVS and CDR2 as FNYEAQ. The CDR3 DNA reads TGTGCCAGCAGCTTAGGATTTGCGTCAGGGTACGAGCAGTACTTC. Its translation is CASSLGFASGYEQYF.

This clonotype was detected only a few times. The chain couples TRBV7-2 to TRBJ2-1, with 10 bases matching TRBD2. Germline V CDR1 and CDR2: SGHTA, FQGNSA. The trim removed 5 bases at V and 7 bases at J, leaving 8 bases unmatched. The CDR3 sequence is 15 residues long. This chain's CDR3 is CASSLTAGGGNEQFF. CDR3 DNA: TGTGCCAGCAGCCTTACAGCGGGAGGGGGTAATGAGCAGTTCTTC.

This clonotype was seen ten or more times. The chain has TRBV7-3 and TRBJ2-1; 14 nucleotides match TRBD2. Germline V gene sequence: CDR1 SGHTA, CDR2 FQGTGA. The trim removed 4 bases at V and 8 bases at J, leaving 7 bases unmatched. The length of the CDR3 is 16 residues. In DNA, the CDR3 is TGTGCCAGCAGCTCCCGACTAGCGGGAGGGCGCCATGAGCAGTTCTTC. This sequence encodes CASSSRLAGGRHEQFF.

This clonotype appeared a few times. The gene calls are TRBV28 and TRBJ2-7; the match to TRBD1 covers 7 bases. Germline trimming cut 2 bases from V and 5 bases from J; bases unmatched to any gene: 9. Germline CDR1 MDHEN, CDR2 SYDVKM. There are 15 residues in the CDR3. This chain's CDR3 is CASSLPADRVHEQYF. Written as DNA, the CDR3 is TGTGCCAGCAGTTTACCCGCTGACAGGGTGCACGAGCAGTACTTC. Full variable domain (rest looked up from reference TRBV28 and TRBJ2-7): DVKVTQSSRYLVKRTGEKVFLECVQDMDHENMFWYRQDPGLGLRLIYFSYDVKMKEKGDIPEGYSVSREKKERFSLILESASTNQTSMYLCASSLPADRVHEQYFGPGTRLTVT.

The chain has TRBV29-1 and TRBJ2-7; D is possibly TRBD1 or TRBD2 (5 bases each). Germline CDR1 SQVTM, CDR2 ANQGSEA. This CDR3 contains 12 residues. Trimming shortened V by 1 base and J by 4 bases, and 8 bases separated the two germline ends. CDR3 in DNA: TGCAGCGTTGAAGGGGACCTTTACGAGCAGTACTTC. Its protein is CSVEGDLYEQYF.

The gene calls are TRBV24-1 and TRBJ2-1, with D perhaps given as TRBD1 or TRBD2 (5 bases each). This CDR3 has 20 amino acids. The germline V gene encodes CDR1 KGHDR and CDR2 SFDVKD. V was cut by 0 bases and J by 3 bases, with 23 bases left in between. The CDR3 DNA reads as TGTGCCACCAGTGATTTGGGGGGTTCTGATTCGGAGAAGATCTACAATGAGCAGTTCTTC. Translated: CATSDLGGSDSEKIYNEQFF.

The rearrangement links TRBV27 to TRBJ2-5; 8 bases map to TRBD2. The CDR3 loop spans 14 amino acids. Trimming at V came to 3 bases and at J to 5 bases, leaving 5 bases not matched to a gene. Per germline, CDR1 MNHEY and CDR2 SMNVEV (reference sequence). CDR3 DNA: TGTGCCAGCAGTTTCGGCGGGAGGTTTGAGACCCAGTACTTC. Encoded protein: CASSFGGRFETQYF.

The V gene is TRBV5-4, the J gene TRBJ2-2; no firm D call. The V gene's germline CDR1 is SGHNT and CDR2 YYREEE (reference sequence). The CDR3 spans 15 residues. V lost 2 bases to trimming and J lost 3 bases, with 11 bases between them. CDR3 DNA: TGTGCCAGCAGCTTCGCCGGACGGGACACCGGGGAGCTGTTTTTT. Its translation: CASSFAGRDTGELFF.